Included here is one T cell receptor (beta chain) sequence, with context. The antigen is not known. V dropped 6 bases and J dropped 5 bases, with 10 bases sitting between them. Germline V CDR1 and CDR2: MNHNY, SVGAGI (reference sequence). This CDR3 is built from 12 residues. The table came from immunoSEQ multiplex PCR; TCRdb's copy has only in-frame clones and leaves some out. The table has about 130,000 clones, roughly nine tenths seen once. The sample is drawn from a study of T cell responses to AZD1222 COVID-19 vaccine. General study results and limits: Just a handful of people given AZD1222 tested seropositive at baseline. Dominant at 160-218 and 743-854, vaccine-associated CD4 TCRs also spanned spike. After two AZD1222 doses, spike-specific TCR breadth and depth rose versus day 0.

The V and J genes are TRBV6-6 and TRBJ1-2; tentative D call: TRBD1 (5 bases). Sequencing was performed on peripheral blood, taken on day 0 of AZD1222 vaccination. The TCR was taken from an adult in good health. The CDR3 sequence is CASRPGGYGYTF. DNA of the CDR3: TGTGCCAGCAGGCCCGGGGGGTATGGCTACACCTTC.